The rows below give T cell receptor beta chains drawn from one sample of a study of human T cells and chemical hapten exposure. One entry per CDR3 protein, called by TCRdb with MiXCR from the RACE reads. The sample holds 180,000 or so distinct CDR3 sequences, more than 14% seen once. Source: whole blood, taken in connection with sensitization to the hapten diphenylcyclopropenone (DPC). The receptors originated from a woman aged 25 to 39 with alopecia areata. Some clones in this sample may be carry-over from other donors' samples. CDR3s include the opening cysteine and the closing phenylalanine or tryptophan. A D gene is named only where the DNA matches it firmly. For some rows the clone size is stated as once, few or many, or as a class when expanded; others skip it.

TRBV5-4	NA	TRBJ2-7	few	TGTGCCAGCAGCCCAATTGTGGGAGAAGTCTACGAGCAGTACTTC	CASSPIVGEVYEQYF
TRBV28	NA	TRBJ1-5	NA	TGTGCCAGCATTGGGGAGTTTAGCAATCAGCCCCAGCATTTT	CASIGEFSNQPQHF
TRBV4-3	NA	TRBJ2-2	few	TGCGCCAGCAGCCAAGCCGGGACAAATACCGGGGAGCTGTTTTTT	CASSQAGTNTGELFF
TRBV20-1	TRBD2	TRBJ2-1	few	TGCAGTGCGCCAAGACTAGCGGGAGGGCGTAATGAGCAGTTCTTC	CSAPRLAGGRNEQFF
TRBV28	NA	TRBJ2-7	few	TGTGCCAGCAGTTTCCAACAGGACTGGGAGCAGTACTTC	CASSFQQDWEQYF
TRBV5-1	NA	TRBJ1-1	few	TGCGCCAGCAGCTTGAACGGTGGCACTGAAGCTTTCTTT	CASSLNGGTEAFF
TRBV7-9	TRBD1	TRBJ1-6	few	TGTGCCAGCAGTACACAGGGGGCAGGTAATTCACCCCTCCACTTT	CASSTQGAGNSPLHF
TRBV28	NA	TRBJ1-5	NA	TGTGCCAGCAGTTTTCGGGCAGCAACCCAGCATTTT	CASSFRAATQHF
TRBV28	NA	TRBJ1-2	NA	TGTGCCAGCAGTTTCCCCTCGGCTGCCTATGGCTACACCTTC	CASSFPSAAYGYTF
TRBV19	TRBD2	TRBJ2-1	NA	TGTGCCAGTAGCCCTCCTAGCGGGTTAGCCAATGAGCAGTTCTTC	CASSPPSGLANEQFF
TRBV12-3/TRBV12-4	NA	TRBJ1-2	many	TGTGCCAGCAGCCCGGGGGTCCCTAGGGGCTACACCTTC	CASSPGVPRGYTF
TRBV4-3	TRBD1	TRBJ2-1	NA	TGCGCCAGCAGCCGATCACCGGGACAGGGCTCCGACGAGCAGTTCTTC	CASSRSPGQGSDEQFF
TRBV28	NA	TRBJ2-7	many	TGTGCCAGCAGTTGGGGCGTCAGCAACGAGCAGTACTTC	CASSWGVSNEQYF
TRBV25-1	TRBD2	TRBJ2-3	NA	TGTGCCAGCAGACGGGGGGAAGTGGATACGCAGTATTTT	CASRRGEVDTQYF
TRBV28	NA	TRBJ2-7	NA	TGTGCCAGCAGTTTTGTCAGAACCTACGAGCAGTACTTC	CASSFVRTYEQYF
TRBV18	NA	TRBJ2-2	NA	TGTGCCAGCTCACCATGGGAGGAGAACACCGGGGAGCTGTTTTTT	CASSPWEENTGELFF
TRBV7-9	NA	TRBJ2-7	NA	TGTGCCAGCAGCTTAATGCCAGGAGCCTACGAGCAGTACTTC	CASSLMPGAYEQYF
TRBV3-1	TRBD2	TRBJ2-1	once	TGTGCCAGCAGCCATAACCTGGGGACTAGCAATGGGCAGTTCTTC	CASSHNLGTSNGQFF
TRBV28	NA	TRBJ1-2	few	TGTGCCAGCAGTTTACCTACCTCAGGGCGCTACACCTTC	CASSLPTSGRYTF
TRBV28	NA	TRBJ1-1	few	TGTGCCAGCAGTCGGCATGAAGCTTTCTTT	CASSRHEAFF
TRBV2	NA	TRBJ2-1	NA	TGTGCCAGCAGTGAACTCCCACCCGGGAGTAACAATGAGCAGTTCTTC	CASSELPPGSNNEQFF
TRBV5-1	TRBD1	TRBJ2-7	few	TGCGCCAGCAGCTTGGAACCGGGACAGGGGGTCTACGAGCAGTACTTC	CASSLEPGQGVYEQYF
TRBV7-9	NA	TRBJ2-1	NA	TGTGCCAGCAGCTTGGGGGCGGCTTCCTCCTACAATGAGCAGTTCTTC	CASSLGAASSYNEQFF
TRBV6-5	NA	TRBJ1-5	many	TGTGCCAGCAGCAAGGGGGGTATGGGCAATCAGCCCCAGCATTTT	CASSKGGMGNQPQHF
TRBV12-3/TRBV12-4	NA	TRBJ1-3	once	TGTGCCAGCGGACGGGGGGCGCGTGGAAACACCATATATTTT	CASGRGARGNTIYF
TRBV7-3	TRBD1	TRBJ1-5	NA	TGTGCCAGCAACCCCATGGGACAGGGCGTGAATCAGCCCCAGCATTTT	CASNPMGQGVNQPQHF
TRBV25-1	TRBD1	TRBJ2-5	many	TGTGCCAGCAAGGGACAGGGATTCGAGACCCAGTACTTC	CASKGQGFETQYF
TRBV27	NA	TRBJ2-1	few	TGTGCCAGCAGTTGGCGGTCCGGGGGAAACAATGAGCAGTTCTTC	CASSWRSGGNNEQFF
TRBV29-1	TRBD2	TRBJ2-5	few	TGCAGCCTCAGCCTGGGCTTTGCGGGAGTGGGCCAAGAGACCCAGTACTTC	CSLSLGFAGVGQETQYF
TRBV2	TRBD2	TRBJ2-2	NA	TGTGCCAGCAGTGGGACTAGCGCGAACACCGGGGAGCTGTTTTTT	CASSGTSANTGELFF
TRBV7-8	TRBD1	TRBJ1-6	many	TGTGCCAGCAGTTTTAGACAGGGTCGGTCACCCCTCCACTTT	CASSFRQGRSPLHF
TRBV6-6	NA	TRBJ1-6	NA	TGTGCCAGCAGTTATAGCAGGGGAAATTCACCCCTCCACTTT	CASSYSRGNSPLHF
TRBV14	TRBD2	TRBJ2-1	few	TGTGCCAGCAGCCCTAGCGGGAAGCAGTTCTTC	CASSPSGKQFF
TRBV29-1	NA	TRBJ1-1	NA	TGCAGCGTTGGAGGGGTGGTGGGCACTGAAGCTTTCTTT	CSVGGVVGTEAFF
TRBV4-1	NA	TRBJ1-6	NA	TGCGCCAGCAGCCAAGGGAGAGGGGCCCACTATAATTCACCCCTCCACTTT	CASSQGRGAHYNSPLHF
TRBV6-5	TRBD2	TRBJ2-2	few	TGTGCCAGCACGAGGGAGGGGACCTCCGGGGAGCTGTTTTTT	CASTREGTSGELFF
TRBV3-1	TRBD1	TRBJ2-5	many	TGTGCCAGCAGCCAAGGAAGTATTTCAGGGGGAGAGACCCAGTACTTC	CASSQGSISGGETQYF
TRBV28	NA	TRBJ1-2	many	TGTGCCAGCAGTATCCTGGTCGGGTATGGCTACACCTTC	CASSILVGYGYTF
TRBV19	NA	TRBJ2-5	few	TGTGCCAGTTCCTTGGGAGGATTGTACCAAGAGACCCAGTACTTC	CASSLGGLYQETQYF
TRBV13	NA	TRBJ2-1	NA	TGTGCCAGCAGCTACGGATATTACAATGAGCAGTTCTTC	CASSYGYYNEQFF